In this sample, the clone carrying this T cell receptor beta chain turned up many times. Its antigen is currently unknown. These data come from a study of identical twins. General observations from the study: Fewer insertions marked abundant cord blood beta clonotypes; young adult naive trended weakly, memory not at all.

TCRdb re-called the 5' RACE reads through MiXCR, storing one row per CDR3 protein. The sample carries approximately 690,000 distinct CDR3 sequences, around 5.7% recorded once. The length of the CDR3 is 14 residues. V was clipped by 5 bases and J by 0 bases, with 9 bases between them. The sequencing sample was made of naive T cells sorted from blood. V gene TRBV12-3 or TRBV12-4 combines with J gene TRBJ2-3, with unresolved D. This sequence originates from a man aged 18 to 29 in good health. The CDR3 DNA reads TGTGCCAGCAGTCCATCCAGAAGCACAGATACGCAGTATTTT. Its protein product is CASSPSRSTDTQYF.